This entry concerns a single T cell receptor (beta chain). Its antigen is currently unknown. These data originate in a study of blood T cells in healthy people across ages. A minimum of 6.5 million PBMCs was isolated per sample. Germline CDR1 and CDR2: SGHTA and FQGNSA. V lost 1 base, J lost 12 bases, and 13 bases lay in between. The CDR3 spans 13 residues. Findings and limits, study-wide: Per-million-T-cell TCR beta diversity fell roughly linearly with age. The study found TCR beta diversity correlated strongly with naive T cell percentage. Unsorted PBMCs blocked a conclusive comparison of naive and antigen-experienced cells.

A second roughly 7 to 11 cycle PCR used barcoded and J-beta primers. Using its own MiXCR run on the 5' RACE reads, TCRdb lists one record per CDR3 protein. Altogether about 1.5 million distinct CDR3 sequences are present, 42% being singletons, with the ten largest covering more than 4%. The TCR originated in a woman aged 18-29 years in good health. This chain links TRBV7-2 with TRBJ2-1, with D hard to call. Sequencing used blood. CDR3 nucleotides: TGTGCCAGCAGCTTAGATGGCTGGTTTCGGCAGTTCTTC. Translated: CASSLDGWFRQFF.